This TCR beta chain is from a study of immune evolution from preneoplasia to lung adenocarcinoma. Repertoires were generated with immunoSEQ multiplex PCR, while TCRdb's copy carries only in-frame clones and drops some. This table holds several thousand clones, about 77% found once. Whole-study results and caveats: Top clone frequencies peaked in normal lung, apparently declining through invasive adenocarcinoma.

For this clone: Its antigen is undetermined.

The TCR comes from a person aged 70 to 85 with lung adenocarcinoma. Specimen: FFPE adjacent normal lung tissue.

CDR3 sequence reads: CASSPFTSGRTSRDTQYF. DNA of the CDR3: TGTGCCAGCAGTCCATTTACTAGCGGGAGGACCTCCCGGGATACGCAGTATTTT. This sequence joins TRBV27 and TRBJ2-3; the match to TRBD2 covers 12 bases. The V gene's germline CDR1 is MNHEY and CDR2 SMNVEV (reference sequence). This CDR3 contains 18 residues. V trimming: 5 bases; J trimming: 6 bases; junction bases outside the gene matches: 15.